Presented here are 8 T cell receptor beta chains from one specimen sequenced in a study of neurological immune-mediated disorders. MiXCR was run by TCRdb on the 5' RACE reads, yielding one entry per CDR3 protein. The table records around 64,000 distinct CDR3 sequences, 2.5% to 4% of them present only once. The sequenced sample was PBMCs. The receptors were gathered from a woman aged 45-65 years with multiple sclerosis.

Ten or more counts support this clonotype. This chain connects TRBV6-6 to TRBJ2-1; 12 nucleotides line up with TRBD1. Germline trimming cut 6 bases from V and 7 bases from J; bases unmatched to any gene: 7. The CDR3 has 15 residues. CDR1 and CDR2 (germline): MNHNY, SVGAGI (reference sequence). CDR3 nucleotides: TGTGCCAGCAGCGAACCGGGACAGGGGGCAAATGAGCAGTTCTTC. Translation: CASSEPGQGANEQFF.

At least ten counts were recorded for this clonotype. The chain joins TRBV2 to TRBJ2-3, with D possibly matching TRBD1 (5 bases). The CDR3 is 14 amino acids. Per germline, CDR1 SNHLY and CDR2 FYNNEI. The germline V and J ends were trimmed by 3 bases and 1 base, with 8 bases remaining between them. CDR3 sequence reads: CASSDQGGTDTQYF. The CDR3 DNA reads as TGTGCCAGCAGTGACCAGGGCGGCACAGATACGCAGTATTTT.

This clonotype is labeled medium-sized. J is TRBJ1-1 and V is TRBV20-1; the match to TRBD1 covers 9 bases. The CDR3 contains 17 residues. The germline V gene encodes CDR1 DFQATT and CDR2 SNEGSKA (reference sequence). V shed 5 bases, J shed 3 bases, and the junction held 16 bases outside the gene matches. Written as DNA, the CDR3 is TGCAGTGCTCCCCGGACAGGGGTGGCCGGGGGGTACACTGAAGCTTTCTTT. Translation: CSAPRTGVAGGYTEAFF.

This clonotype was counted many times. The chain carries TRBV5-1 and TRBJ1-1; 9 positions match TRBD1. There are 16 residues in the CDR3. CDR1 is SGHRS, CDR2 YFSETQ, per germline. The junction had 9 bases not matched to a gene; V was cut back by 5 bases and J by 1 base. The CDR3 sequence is CASRSGTGNRNTEAFF. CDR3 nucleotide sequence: TGCGCCAGCAGATCCGGGACAGGGAACAGGAACACTGAAGCTTTCTTT.

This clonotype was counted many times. The CDR3 loop is CASSTTGTGYGGYTF. The CDR3 DNA is TGTGCCAGCAGCACGACCGGGACAGGTTACGGTGGCTACACCTTC. The chain has TRBV5-5 and TRBJ1-2; TRBD1 agrees at 8 bases. The CDR3 is 15 residues long. V lost 4 bases and J lost 7; bases outside the gene matches: 12. The germline V gene encodes CDR1 SGHKS and CDR2 YYEKEE (reference sequence). The full variable domain, its missing parts supplied by reference TRBV5-5 and TRBJ1-2, is DAGVTQSPTHLIKTRGQQVTLRCSPISGHKSVSWYQQVLGQGPQFIFQYYEKEERGRGNFPDRFSARQFPNYSSELNVNALLLGDSALYLCASSTTGTGYGGYTFGSGTRLTVV.

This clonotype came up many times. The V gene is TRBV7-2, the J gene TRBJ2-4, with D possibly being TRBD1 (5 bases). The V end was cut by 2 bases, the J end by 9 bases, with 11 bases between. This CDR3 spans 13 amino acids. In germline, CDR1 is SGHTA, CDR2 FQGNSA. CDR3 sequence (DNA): TGTGCCAGCAGCTTAAGACAGATAGCCATTCAGTACTTC. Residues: CASSLRQIAIQYF.

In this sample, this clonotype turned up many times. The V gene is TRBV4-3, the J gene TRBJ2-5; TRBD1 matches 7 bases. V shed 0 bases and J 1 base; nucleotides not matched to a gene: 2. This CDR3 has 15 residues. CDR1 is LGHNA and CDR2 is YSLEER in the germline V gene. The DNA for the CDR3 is TGCGCCAGCAGCCAAGACCCAGGGGGCCAAGAGACCCAGTACTTC. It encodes CASSQDPGGQETQYF.

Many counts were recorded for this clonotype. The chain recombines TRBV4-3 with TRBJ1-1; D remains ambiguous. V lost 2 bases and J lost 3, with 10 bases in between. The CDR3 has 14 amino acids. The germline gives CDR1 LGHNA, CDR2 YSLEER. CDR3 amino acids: CASSQHGADTEAFF. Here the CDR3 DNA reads TGCGCCAGCAGCCAACATGGAGCGGACACTGAAGCTTTCTTT.